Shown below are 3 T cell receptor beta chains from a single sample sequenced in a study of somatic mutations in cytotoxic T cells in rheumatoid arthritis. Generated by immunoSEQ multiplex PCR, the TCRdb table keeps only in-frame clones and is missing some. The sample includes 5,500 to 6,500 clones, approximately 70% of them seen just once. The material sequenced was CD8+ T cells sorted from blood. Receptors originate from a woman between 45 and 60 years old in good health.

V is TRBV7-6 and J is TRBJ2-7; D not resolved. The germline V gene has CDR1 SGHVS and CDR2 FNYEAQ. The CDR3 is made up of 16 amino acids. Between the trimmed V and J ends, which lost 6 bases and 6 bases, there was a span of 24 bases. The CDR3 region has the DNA TGTGCCAGCAGTCCCCGGGTGGATCCCGTCCCCCGCGAGCAGTACTTC. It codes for CASSPRVDPVPREQYF.

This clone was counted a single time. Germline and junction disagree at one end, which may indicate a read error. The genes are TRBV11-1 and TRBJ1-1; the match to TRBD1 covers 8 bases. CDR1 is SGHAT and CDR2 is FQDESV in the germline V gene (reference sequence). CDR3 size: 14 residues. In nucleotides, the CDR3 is TGTGCCAGCAGCGTAGCCGACAGGGGCCCTGAAGCTTTCTTT. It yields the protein CASSVADRGPEAFF.

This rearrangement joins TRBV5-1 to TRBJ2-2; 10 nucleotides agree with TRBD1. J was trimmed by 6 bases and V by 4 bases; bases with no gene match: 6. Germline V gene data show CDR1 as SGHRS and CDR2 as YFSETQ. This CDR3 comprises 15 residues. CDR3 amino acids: CASSTDRGEPGELFF. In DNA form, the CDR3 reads TGCGCCAGCAGCACGGACAGGGGGGAACCCGGGGAGCTGTTTTTT.